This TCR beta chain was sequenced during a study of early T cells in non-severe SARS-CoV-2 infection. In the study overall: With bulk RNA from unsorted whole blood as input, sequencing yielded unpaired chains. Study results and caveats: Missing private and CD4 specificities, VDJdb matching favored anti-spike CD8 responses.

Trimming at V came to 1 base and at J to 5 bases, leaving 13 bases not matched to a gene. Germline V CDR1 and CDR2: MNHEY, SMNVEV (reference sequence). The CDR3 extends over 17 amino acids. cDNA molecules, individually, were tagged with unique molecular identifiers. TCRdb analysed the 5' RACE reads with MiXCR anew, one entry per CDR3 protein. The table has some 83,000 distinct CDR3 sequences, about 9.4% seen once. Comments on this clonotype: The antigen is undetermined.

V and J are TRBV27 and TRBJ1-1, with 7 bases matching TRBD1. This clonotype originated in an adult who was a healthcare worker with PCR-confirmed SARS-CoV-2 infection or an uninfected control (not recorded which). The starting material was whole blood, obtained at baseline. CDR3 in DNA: TGTGCCAGCAGTTTATTTCTGGGGAGACAGGGACGGACTGAAGCTTTCTTT. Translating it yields CASSLFLGRQGRTEAFF.